The clone carrying this T cell receptor (beta chain) was picked up many times. The antigen is undetermined. TCRdb ran MiXCR on the 5' RACE reads and lists one entry per CDR3 protein. This sample has some 320,000 distinct CDR3 sequences, with roughly 3.9% found just once. This specimen comes from a study of T cells after yellow fever vaccination. Looking at the study overall: Low-cell-number fractions were prepared with SMART-Seq v4 Ultra Low Input. Points from the study as a whole: On re-exposure, the response was weaker but peaked faster, at day 5 versus 15.

Per germline, CDR1 LNHDA and CDR2 SQIVND (reference sequence). V was cut by 4 bases and J by 8 bases, with 9 bases left in between. There are 11 residues in the CDR3. The source is a man aged 18-30 years who received the YFV17D yellow fever vaccine. The sample here was PBMCs, taken 5 days after the yellow fever booster vaccination. The V gene is TRBV19, the J gene TRBJ2-7; D is possibly TRBD2 (5 bases). CDR3 region: CASSTTGKQYF. The CDR3 DNA follows: TGTGCCAGTAGTACCACCGGGAAGCAGTACTTC.